Listed here are 22 T cell receptor beta chains from one sample, sequenced in a study of T cell responses to AZD1222 COVID-19 vaccine. The assay was immunoSEQ multiplex PCR, and TCRdb's table has in-frame clones only and misses some. This sample carries over 100,000 clones, just over 85% of them seen once, and the ten largest clones take 20% to 25%. Here the sequenced sample was peripheral blood, taken on day 0 of AZD1222 vaccination. The receptor set was obtained from an adult in good health.

This clone was counted between two and nine times. The chain combines TRBV2 with TRBJ1-1; TRBD1 might be the D (5 bases). The germline gives CDR1 SNHLY, CDR2 FYNNEI. V gave up 6 bases and J gave up 1 base, with 9 bases separating them. This CDR3 contains 13 residues. The CDR3 DNA follows: TGTGCCAGCAGGGGGACGGGGAACACTGAAGCTTTCTTT. This translates into CASRGTGNTEAFF.

This chain uses TRBV5-6 with TRBJ1-2, with D unresolved. Germline CDR1 and CDR2: SGHDT and YYEEEE. CDR3 length: 14 residues. V lost 2 bases, J lost 6 bases, and 14 bases lay in between. The CDR3: CASSLNGNPDGYTF. In DNA, the CDR3 is TGTGCCAGCAGCTTAAATGGGAACCCCGATGGCTACACCTTC.

The chain carries TRBV2 and TRBJ1-2; D unclear. CDR1 and CDR2 (germline): SNHLY, FYNNEI. The CDR3 consists of 15 residues. V dropped 6 bases and J dropped 4 bases, with 18 bases sitting between them. CDR3: CASSPIAGISYGYTF. CDR3 in DNA: TGTGCCAGCAGCCCCATCGCAGGAATCAGCTATGGCTACACCTTC.

The rearrangement joins TRBV13 to TRBJ2-2; possibly TRBD1 for D (5 bases). V was clipped by 7 bases and J by 7 bases, with 13 bases between them. CDR1 and CDR2 (germline): PRHDT, FYEKMQ (reference sequence). There are 13 residues in the CDR3. The CDR3, as DNA: TGTGCCAGCACCCTGTTCCAGGGCGGGGAGCTGTTTTTT. This gives the protein CASTLFQGGELFF.

This clone was detected only once. The J gene is TRBJ1-5, the V gene TRBV7-2; D perhaps matches TRBD1 (6 bases). CDR3 length equals 17 residues. CDR1 is SGHTA and CDR2 is FQGNSA in the germline V gene. Deletions cut 2 bases from V and 1 base from J, with 15 bases between. The DNA for the CDR3 is TGTGCCAGCAGCTTAACCTTAAGGGGGGACAGCAATCAGCCCCAGCATTTT. Translation gives CASSLTLRGDSNQPQHF.

This clone was seen a handful of times. This chain links TRBV28 with TRBJ1-2; the match to TRBD1 covers 7 bases. There are 13 residues in the CDR3. Germline lookup yields CDR1 MDHEN and CDR2 SYDVKM. After removal of 7 bases from V and 4 bases from J, the junction contained 6 bases not matched to a gene. CDR3 nucleotides: TGTGCCAGCATCCCACAGGGGATCTATGGCTACACCTTC. This codes for CASIPQGIYGYTF.

V usage is TRBV2 and J usage is TRBJ1-2; the D is unclear. CDR1 and CDR2 (germline): SNHLY, FYNNEI. The CDR3 is 14 residues long. V shed 1 base and J shed 1 base, with 7 bases lying between them. CDR3 residues: CASSEGRGNYGYTF. CDR3 bases: TGTGCCAGCAGTGAAGGTCGGGGTAACTATGGCTACACCTTC. The full variable domain, in which reference TRBV2 and TRBJ1-2 provide the parts outside the CDR3, is EPEVTQTPSHQVTQMGQEVILRCVPISNHLYFYWYRQILGQKVEFLVSFYNNEISEKSEIFDDQFSVERPDGSNFTLKIRSTKLEDSAMYFCASSEGRGNYGYTFGSGTRLTVV.

The chain recombines TRBV7-9 with TRBJ1-6, with D possibly TRBD1 on 6 matching bases. CDR1 SEHNR and CDR2 FQNEAQ come from the germline V gene (reference sequence). This CDR3 is built from 16 residues. Trimming cost V 3 bases and J 5 bases, with 14 bases left between them. The CDR3 region has the DNA TGTGCCAGCAGCTTCGTCAGGGGTCAAAATAATTCACCCCTCCACTTT. It is translated as CASSFVRGQNNSPLHF.

V gene TRBV30 combines with J gene TRBJ2-5; a weak D match, TRBD1 (6 bases). The CDR3 spans 14 residues. CDR1 is GTSNPN, CDR2 SVGIG, per germline (reference sequence). Trimming removed 4 bases at V and 0 bases at J, with 12 bases between. The CDR3 DNA reads TGTGCCTGGAACCCAAGGGGGTACCAAGAGACCCAGTACTTC. This encodes CAWNPRGYQETQYF.

This sequence joins TRBV7-9 and TRBJ1-3; 11 nucleotides agree with TRBD1. This CDR3 spans 15 amino acids. V was pared by 5 bases and J by 4 bases, with 4 bases of the junction left unmatched. Per the germline V gene, CDR1 is SEHNR and CDR2 is FQNEAQ (reference sequence). The CDR3 is CASSVDRGQGNTIYF. The CDR3 nucleotides read TGTGCCAGCAGCGTGGACAGGGGGCAAGGAAACACCATATATTTT.

The genes are TRBV5-1 and TRBJ1-2, with a tentative D call TRBD1 (5 bases). V lost 0 bases and J 3 bases, leaving 12 bases between the germline ends. Germline V gives CDR1 SGHRS, CDR2 YFSETQ. This CDR3 comprises 15 residues. The CDR3 loop reads CASSLGSGLYYGYTF. Written as DNA, the CDR3 is TGCGCCAGCAGCTTGGGGTCAGGGCTTTACTATGGCTACACCTTC.

This chain links TRBV29-1 with TRBJ2-1; the match to TRBD2 covers 8 bases. The ends lost 3 bases at V and 5 bases at J; junction bases unmatched: 3. The CDR3 consists of 13 residues. Germline CDR1 and CDR2: SQVTM and ANQGSEA. The DNA of the CDR3 is TGCAGCGTTGAGGGGACTAGAAACAATGAGCAGTTCTTC. As protein: CSVEGTRNNEQFF.

The chain has TRBV5-1 and TRBJ2-3; 10 positions agree with TRBD2. Per the germline V gene, CDR1 is SGHRS and CDR2 is YFSETQ. The V segment lost 5 bases and the J segment 4 bases; nucleotides outside the gene matches: 4. This CDR3 contains 14 residues. The CDR3 region is CASRFTSGADTQYF. The DNA for the CDR3 is TGCGCCAGCAGATTCACTAGCGGGGCAGATACGCAGTATTTT. The whole variable domain, filled in from reference TRBV5-1 and TRBJ2-3, reads KAGVTQTPRYLIKTRGQQVTLSCSPISGHRSVSWYQQTPGQGLQFLFEYFSETQRNKGNFPGRFSGRQFSNSRSEMNVSTLELGDSALYLCASRFTSGADTQYFGPGTRLTVL.

This sequence joins TRBV24-1 and TRBJ2-6, with 7 bases aligning to TRBD2. Germline lookup yields CDR1 KGHDR and CDR2 SFDVKD. V lost 9 bases, J lost 2 bases, and 0 bases stayed unmatched. CDR3 length: 13 residues. The DNA of the CDR3 is TGTGCCACCGGGGGGGCTGGGGCCAACGTCCTGACTTTC. It translates to CATGGAGANVLTF.

V and J are TRBV25-1 and TRBJ1-5, with 7 bases that match TRBD1. The CDR3 has 15 amino acids. Germline V gene sequence: CDR1 MGHDK, CDR2 SYGVNS. The ends lost 3 bases at V and 2 bases at J; junction bases unmatched: 4. CDR3: CASSEGQLGNQPQHF. The DNA for the CDR3 is TGTGCCAGCAGTGAGGGACAGCTGGGCAATCAGCCCCAGCATTTT. Variable domain in full (rest from reference TRBV25-1 and TRBJ1-5): EADIYQTPRYLVIGTGKKITLECSQTMGHDKMYWYQQDPGMELHLIHYSYGVNSTEKGDLSSESTVSRIRTEHFPLTLESARPSHTSQYLCASSEGQLGNQPQHFGDGTRLSIL.

The chain combines TRBV2 with TRBJ1-6; D unclear. The V gene's germline CDR1 is SNHLY and CDR2 FYNNEI. The CDR3 is made up of 13 amino acids. V was shortened by 6 bases and J by 6 bases, with 9 bases between the two germline ends. CDR3 loop: CASSVYTNSPLHF. In DNA form, the CDR3 reads TGTGCCAGCAGCGTCTATACTAATTCACCCCTCCACTTT. Full variable domain (remainder filled in from reference TRBV2 and TRBJ1-6): EPEVTQTPSHQVTQMGQEVILRCVPISNHLYFYWYRQILGQKVEFLVSFYNNEISEKSEIFDDQFSVERPDGSNFTLKIRSTKLEDSAMYFCASSVYTNSPLHFGNGTRLTVT.

CDR3 in DNA: TGCAGCGTTGAAGACGGGATCGGGACTGGCTACACCTTC. Its protein product is CSVEDGIGTGYTF. The chain links TRBV29-1 to TRBJ1-2, with D maybe TRBD1 (5 bases). The CDR3 spans 13 residues. CDR1 is SQVTM and CDR2 is ANQGSEA in the germline V gene. V was trimmed by 0 bases and J by 7 bases, leaving 12 bases between them.

The chain combines TRBV10-2 with TRBJ1-2; D is unresolved. Germline V gene lookup returns CDR1 WSHSY and CDR2 SAAADI. The CDR3 length is 15 residues. V was shortened by 6 bases and J by 6 bases, with 20 bases between the two germline ends. The CDR3 sequence is CASRDLPGRFDGYTF. CDR3 coding DNA: TGCGCCAGCAGAGACCTCCCGGGTAGGTTCGATGGCTACACCTTC.

V is TRBV27 and J is TRBJ1-1; no clear D gene. The CDR3 is 15 amino acids. Germline V CDR1 and CDR2: MNHEY, SMNVEV (reference sequence). The V end was cut by 0 bases, the J end by 3 bases, with 11 bases between. The CDR3 DNA reads as TGTGCCAGCAGTTTATCGATGGCTGGATACACTGAAGCTTTCTTT. Protein: CASSLSMAGYTEAFF.

This chain connects TRBV9 to TRBJ2-7; TRBD2 agrees at 9 bases. Trimming removed 2 bases from V and 3 bases from J; junction bases left unmatched: 3. The CDR3 covers 14 residues. CDR1 is SGDLS, CDR2 YYNGEE, per germline. CDR3 residues: CASSVTSGNYEQYF. For the CDR3, the DNA is TGTGCCAGCAGCGTGACTAGCGGTAACTACGAGCAGTACTTC.

This clone was seen only once. The chain couples TRBV18 to TRBJ2-3, with D perhaps TRBD1 (8 bases). Germline-derived CDR1 and CDR2 are KGHSH and LQKENI. This CDR3 has 17 residues. V lost 2 bases, J lost 3 bases, and 18 bases lay in between. The CDR3 coding sequence is TGTGCCAGCTCACCAGAGAGCGGGAACAGGGGGACAGATACGCAGTATTTT. Residues: CASSPESGNRGTDTQYF. The whole variable domain, filled in from reference TRBV18 and TRBJ2-3, reads NAGVMQNPRHLVRRRGQEARLRCSPMKGHSHVYWYRQLPEEGLKFMVYLQKENIIDESGMPKERFSAEFPKEGPSILRIQQVVRGDSAAYFCASSPESGNRGTDTQYFGPGTRLTVL.

This chain connects TRBV15 to TRBJ1-4, with D unresolved. The CDR3 runs to 17 residues. V was trimmed by 2 bases and J by 4 bases, leaving 17 bases between them. The germline V gene has CDR1 LNHNV and CDR2 YYDKDF (reference sequence). The CDR3 loop reads CATSRPRPKIHNEKLFF. DNA of the CDR3: TGTGCCACCAGCAGACCCAGGCCCAAGATTCATAATGAAAAACTGTTTTTT.